The 21 T cell receptor beta chains reported below all come from one sample, sequenced in a study of T cell repertoires in cytomegalovirus infection. TCRdb recomputed calls from the reads with MiXCR, one row per CDR3 protein. The sample has approximately 250,000 distinct CDR3 sequences, around 9% seen once. Sequencing was carried out using PBMCs. The receptors originated from a human donor in good health (CMV status not recorded). Some clones in this sample may be carry-over from other donors' samples.

In this sample, this clonotype turned up a few times. This chain uses TRBV29-1 with TRBJ2-2; 8 bases line up with TRBD1. Germline CDR1 reads SQVTM; CDR2 reads ANQGSEA. The CDR3 extends over 13 amino acids. V shed 7 bases and J 7 bases; nucleotides not matched to a gene: 8. The CDR3 region is CSALQGGGGELFF. In DNA form, the CDR3 reads TGCAGCGCGCTACAGGGGGGAGGCGGGGAGCTGTTTTTT.

This clonotype was found many times. Written as DNA, the CDR3 is TGTGCCAGCAGCTTGGACAGGGTTATCGGCAATCAGCCCCAGCATTTT. Translation gives CASSLDRVIGNQPQHF. The chain recombines TRBV7-2 with TRBJ1-5; 8 nucleotides match TRBD1. Germline CDR1 is SGHTA and CDR2 is FQGNSA. V lost 3 bases and J lost 2; bases outside the gene matches: 6. The CDR3 has 16 residues.

This clonotype was counted ten times or more. The chain links TRBV7-2 to TRBJ2-7, with TRBD2 matching over 12 bases. The V segment lost 5 bases and the J segment 2 bases; nucleotides outside the gene matches: 10. The CDR3 has 17 residues. Germline V gene sequence: CDR1 SGHTA, CDR2 FQGNSA. CDR3 loop: CASSQGTSGLVAYEQYF. The DNA of the CDR3 is TGTGCCAGCAGCCAAGGGACTAGCGGGTTGGTGGCCTACGAGCAGTACTTC.

This clonotype was seen a single time. This sequence joins TRBV15 and TRBJ1-5; possibly TRBD1 for D (6 bases). V dropped 3 bases and J dropped 6 bases, with 12 bases sitting between them. This CDR3 region has 14 residues. CDR1 and CDR2 (germline): LNHNV, YYDKDF (reference sequence). As DNA, the CDR3 is TGTGCCACCAGCAGCCCGACAGGAGGTCAGCCCCAGCATTTT. This encodes CATSSPTGGQPQHF.

DNA of the CDR3: TGTGCCAGCAGCCAGGGCCGGGGCGGAAACACCATATATTTT. Translating gives CASSQGRGGNTIYF. This chain connects TRBV3-1 to TRBJ1-3; D may be TRBD1 (5 bases). The germline gives CDR1 LGHDT, CDR2 YNNKEL (reference sequence). Trimming removed 3 bases at V and 4 bases at J, with 10 bases between. CDR3 length equals 14 residues. Complete variable domain (other parts from reference TRBV3-1 and TRBJ1-3): DTAVSQTPKYLVTQMGNDKSIKCEQNLGHDTMYWYKQDSKKFLKIMFSYNNKELIINETVPNRFSPKSPDKAHLNLHINSLELGDSAVYFCASSQGRGGNTIYFGEGSWLTVV.

This clonotype was seen at least ten times. The chain recombines TRBV7-9 with TRBJ1-2, with 7 bases identical to TRBD1. Germline-derived CDR1 and CDR2 are SEHNR and FQNEAQ (reference sequence). V trimming: 3 bases; J trimming: 5 bases; junction bases outside the gene matches: 6. CDR3 length: 14 amino acids. DNA for the CDR3: TGTGCCAGCAGCTTTACAGGGGCGCAATATGGCTACACCTTC. It translates to CASSFTGAQYGYTF.

This clonotype was seen at least ten times. This chain links TRBV7-2 with TRBJ2-3, with no clear D. Trimming pared 2 bases from V and 0 bases from J, leaving 12 bases between. This CDR3 is 16 amino acids long. Germline lookup yields CDR1 SGHTA and CDR2 FQGNSA. The CDR3 spells CASSLRVFPSTDTQYF. In DNA, the CDR3 is TGTGCCAGCAGCTTACGGGTTTTTCCCAGCACAGATACGCAGTATTTT.

This clonotype came up many times. The chain links TRBV7-8 to TRBJ2-2; 8 nucleotides match TRBD1. The length of the CDR3 is 22 residues. The V gene's germline CDR1 is SGHVS and CDR2 FQNEAQ. V was clipped by 1 base and J by 0 bases; unmatched bases: 19. The CDR3 protein is CASSLEGSLTGDFPTNTGELFF. CDR3 sequence (DNA): TGTGCCAGCAGCTTAGAGGGTTCGCTGACAGGGGACTTCCCCACGAACACCGGGGAGCTGTTTTTT.

This clonotype was counted at least ten times. The chain uses TRBV6-5 and TRBJ2-7; 7 nucleotides line up with TRBD1. Losses at the gene ends were 0 bases for V and 2 bases for J; bases not matched to a gene: 4. Germline CDR1 and CDR2: MNHEY and SVGAGI. The CDR3 extends over 15 amino acids. For the CDR3, the DNA is TGTGCCAGCAGTTACTCGAGGCAGGGGGCCTACGAGCAGTACTTC. Protein sequence: CASSYSRQGAYEQYF.

This clonotype was seen many times. The chain is built from TRBV20-1 and TRBJ1-4, with 8 bases matching TRBD1. Germline V lookup: CDR1 DFQATT, CDR2 SNEGSKA (reference sequence). The CDR3 covers 15 residues. V trimming: 0 bases; J trimming: 7 bases; junction bases outside the gene matches: 7. The CDR3 is CSARDSWTGTEKLFF. CDR3 in DNA: TGCAGTGCTAGAGATTCCTGGACAGGGACTGAAAAACTGTTTTTT.

V gene TRBV6-2 or TRBV6-3 combines with J gene TRBJ2-7; weak D call: TRBD2 (6 bases). The CDR3 covers 14 residues. Trimming cost V 5 bases and J 4 bases, with 15 bases left between them. CDR1 and CDR2 from the germline V gene are MNHEY and SVGEGT. The CDR3 region is CASSDTVGGYEQYF. Here the CDR3 DNA reads TGTGCCAGCAGTGACACAGTGGGGGGTTACGAGCAGTACTTC.

This clonotype was recorded many times. The chain uses TRBV5-4 and TRBJ2-7, with 7 bases identical to TRBD1. Trimming removed 4 bases from V and 1 base from J; junction bases left unmatched: 11. This CDR3 has 16 amino acids. Germline lookup yields CDR1 SGHNT and CDR2 YYREEE (reference sequence). CDR3 in amino acids: CASSLSGTASSYEQYF. CDR3 in DNA: TGTGCCAGCAGCCTCTCCGGGACAGCTTCGTCCTACGAGCAGTACTTC.

The V gene is TRBV28, the J gene TRBJ2-7, with D hard to call. V was pared by 8 bases and J by 1 base, with 12 bases between. CDR3 size: 13 residues. The germline V gene has CDR1 MDHEN and CDR2 SYDVKM. The CDR3 spells CASLLMGSYEQYF. The CDR3 nucleotides are TGTGCCAGCTTGTTAATGGGGTCCTACGAGCAGTACTTC.

Many counts were recorded for this clonotype. This chain joins TRBV7-2 and TRBJ1-2; a possible D gene is TRBD1 (5 bases). Germline CDR1 reads SGHTA; CDR2 reads FQGNSA. The ends were cut back, 6 bases at V and 5 bases at J, with 16 bases in the middle. The CDR3 has 14 residues. The CDR3 reads CASSSRQGLYGYTF. CDR3 DNA sequence: TGTGCCAGCAGTTCCCGGCAGGGCCTTTATGGCTACACCTTC.

This clonotype was observed at least ten times. V usage is TRBV6-2 or TRBV6-3 and J usage is TRBJ1-5, with D maybe TRBD1 (5 bases). Trimming took off 6 bases at V and 0 bases at J, with 15 bases between the two ends. CDR1 MNHEY and CDR2 SVGEGT come from the germline V gene. The CDR3 contains 16 residues. The CDR3 DNA follows: TGTGCCAGCAGCCGGGCTGACAGACATAGCAATCAGCCCCAGCATTTT. The encoded protein is CASSRADRHSNQPQHF.

This clonotype was observed many times. The chain couples TRBV7-9 to TRBJ1-2; D gene ambiguous. Trimming took off 5 bases at V and 6 bases at J, with 16 bases between the two ends. The CDR3 has 14 amino acids. CDR1 and CDR2 from the germline V gene are SEHNR and FQNEAQ (reference sequence). Here the CDR3 DNA reads TGTGCCAGCAGCCCGAACACCGACGGGCATGGCTACACCTTC. Its translation: CASSPNTDGHGYTF.

This clonotype was found many times. The CDR3, as DNA: TGTGCCAGCAGCCATCGCCCTGGGGGGAGCGGCTACGAGCAGTACTTC. This gives the protein CASSHRPGGSGYEQYF. The chain links TRBV7-8 to TRBJ2-7, with D perhaps TRBD2 (6 bases). Trimming removed 5 bases at V and 3 bases at J, with 20 bases between. The CDR3 length is 16 residues. CDR1 SGHVS and CDR2 FQNEAQ come from the germline V gene.

This clonotype has a handful of counts. The chain links TRBV28 to TRBJ2-7; 7 nucleotides line up with TRBD1. The CDR3 sequence is 13 residues long. The junction had 3 bases not matched to a gene; V was cut back by 6 bases and J by 1 base. Germline V gene sequence: CDR1 MDHEN, CDR2 SYDVKM. The CDR3 region has the DNA TGTGCCAGCAGGACAGGGCCTTCCTACGAGCAGTACTTC. It yields the protein CASRTGPSYEQYF.

This clonotype was counted at least ten times. V gene TRBV12-3 or TRBV12-4 combines with J gene TRBJ1-2; no definite D call. The CDR3 sequence is 12 residues long. V lost 3 bases, J lost 6 bases, and 8 bases lay in between. The CDR3 spells CASSFFGDGYTF. In nucleotides, the CDR3 is TGTGCCAGCAGTTTTTTCGGGGATGGCTACACCTTC.

This clonotype was seen repeatedly, ten times or more. CDR3 DNA sequence: TGTGCCAGCAACACGGGACTAGCGGGGCTCACAGATACGCAGTATTTT. It translates to CASNTGLAGLTDTQYF. The V call is TRBV7-9, the J call TRBJ2-3; the match to TRBD2 covers 13 bases. The CDR3 covers 16 residues. CDR1 is SEHNR and CDR2 is FQNEAQ in the germline V gene (reference sequence). V lost 7 bases, J lost 2 bases, and 6 bases stayed unmatched.

There are a few counts of this clonotype. The chain has TRBV20-1 and TRBJ1-1; D gene uncertain. V lost 4 bases and J 0 bases, leaving 9 bases between the germline ends. This CDR3 spans 13 amino acids. Germline CDR1 reads DFQATT; CDR2 reads SNEGSKA (reference sequence). The CDR3 region is CSANRVLNTEAFF. The CDR3 DNA reads as TGCAGTGCTAATCGGGTCTTGAACACTGAAGCTTTCTTT.